This TCR beta chain was identified during a study of blood T cell repertoires in COVID-19. A few counts support this clone. From germline, CDR1 is SGHAT and CDR2 FQNNGV. Trimming pared 1 base from V and 0 bases from J, leaving 9 bases between. There are 16 residues in the CDR3. The table came from immunoSEQ multiplex PCR; TCRdb's copy has only in-frame clones and leaves some out. The sample yields 140,000 to 150,000 clones, about 80% seen once. The material sequenced was peripheral blood. The chain uses TRBV11-2 and TRBJ1-4, with a weak D call TRBD1 (6 bases). The TCR sequence derives from a human donor in a cohort sampled during active COVID-19. The CDR3 spells CASSLGTVATNEKLFF. The CDR3 region has the DNA TGTGCCAGCAGCTTAGGGACAGTTGCAACTAATGAAAAACTGTTTTTT.